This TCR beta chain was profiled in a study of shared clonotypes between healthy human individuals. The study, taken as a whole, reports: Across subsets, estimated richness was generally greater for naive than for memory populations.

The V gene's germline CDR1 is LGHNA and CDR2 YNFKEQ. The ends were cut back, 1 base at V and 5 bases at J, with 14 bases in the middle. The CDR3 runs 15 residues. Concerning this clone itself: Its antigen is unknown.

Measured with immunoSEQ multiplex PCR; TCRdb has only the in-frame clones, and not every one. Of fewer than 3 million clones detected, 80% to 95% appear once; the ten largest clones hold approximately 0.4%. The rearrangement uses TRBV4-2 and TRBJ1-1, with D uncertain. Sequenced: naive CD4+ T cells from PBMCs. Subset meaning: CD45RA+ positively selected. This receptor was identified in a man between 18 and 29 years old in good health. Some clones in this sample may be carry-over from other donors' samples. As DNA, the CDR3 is TGTGCCAGCAGCCAAGTGGTGAGGGCATGGACTGAAGCTTTCTTT. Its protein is CASSQVVRAWTEAFF.